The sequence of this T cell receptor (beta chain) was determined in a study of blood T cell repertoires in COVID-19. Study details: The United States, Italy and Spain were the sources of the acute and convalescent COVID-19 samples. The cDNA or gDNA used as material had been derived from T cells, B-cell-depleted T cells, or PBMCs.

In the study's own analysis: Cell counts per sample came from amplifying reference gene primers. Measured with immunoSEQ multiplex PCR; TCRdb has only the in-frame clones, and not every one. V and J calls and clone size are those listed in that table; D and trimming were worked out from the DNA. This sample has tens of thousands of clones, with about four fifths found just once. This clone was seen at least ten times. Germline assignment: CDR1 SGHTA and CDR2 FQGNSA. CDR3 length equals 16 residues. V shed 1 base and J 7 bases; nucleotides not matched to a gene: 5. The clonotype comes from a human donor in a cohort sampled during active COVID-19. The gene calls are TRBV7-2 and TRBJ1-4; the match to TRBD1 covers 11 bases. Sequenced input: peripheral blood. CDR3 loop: CASSLEGQGAIEKLFF. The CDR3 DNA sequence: TGTGCCAGCAGCTTAGAAGGACAGGGGGCGATTGAAAAACTGTTTTTT.